This paragraph reports one T cell receptor (beta chain). Its target is not known. This sample was taken from a study of T cell responses to AZD1222 COVID-19 vaccine. Study-level points and caveats: Repertoires in all cases were sampled only once the peak T cell response had passed. Females outnumbered males among donors, who were mostly white British; clonal diversity was possibly underestimated.

Measured with immunoSEQ multiplex PCR; TCRdb has only the in-frame clones, and not every one. The sample carries some 180,000 clones, roughly 92% recorded once. CDR3 length equals 16 residues. CDR1 and CDR2 from the germline V gene are MRHNA and SNTAGT. Trimming removed 3 bases at V and 4 bases at J, with 18 bases between. Sequenced material: peripheral blood, taken on day 0 of AZD1222 vaccination. The gene calls are TRBV6-4 and TRBJ1-2; D not certain. The TCR comes from an adult in good health. This CDR3 reads CASSEGGVGNIYGYTF. The CDR3 bases are TGTGCCAGCAGTGAAGGCGGAGTGGGCAATATCTATGGCTACACCTTC.